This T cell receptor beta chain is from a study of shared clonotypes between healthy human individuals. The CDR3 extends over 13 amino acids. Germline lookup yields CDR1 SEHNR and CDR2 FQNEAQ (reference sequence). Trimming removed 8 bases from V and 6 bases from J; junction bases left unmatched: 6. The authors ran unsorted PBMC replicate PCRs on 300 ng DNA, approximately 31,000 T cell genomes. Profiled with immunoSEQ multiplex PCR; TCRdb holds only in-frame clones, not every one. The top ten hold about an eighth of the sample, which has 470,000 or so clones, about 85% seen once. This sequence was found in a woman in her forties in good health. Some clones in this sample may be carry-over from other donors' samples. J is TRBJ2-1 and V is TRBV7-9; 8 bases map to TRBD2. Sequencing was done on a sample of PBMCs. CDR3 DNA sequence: TGTGCCAGCGGGTACGGGAGGGCCAATGAGCAGTTCTTC. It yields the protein CASGYGRANEQFF.